Listed here is a single TCR beta chain. Its cognate antigen has yet to be identified. No much larger clone exists at a distance of one base, and base qualities are not known. Libraries were prepared through the immunoSEQ multiplex PCR assay. For the multiplex PCR, a mixture combining 60 forward primers for TCR Vbeta segments and 13 reverse primers for TCR Jbeta segments was used. Amplification of the CDR3 region of rearranged TCR beta genes was performed with a multiplex PCR assay on genomic DNA. On the Illumina HiSeq System, the amplified TCR beta libraries were sequenced as 87-base-pair reads. In the authors' own workflow: A later analysis counted tens of millions of unique TCR beta chains across the 650 to 800 repertoires, and some 11 million of these chains were shared by at least two donors. A nearest-neighbor algorithm error-corrected the raw reads and collapsed the reads into unique sequences, merging closely related sequences to remove PCR and sequencing errors. To assign V, D and J gene segments, CDR3 sequences were aligned to IMGT reference sequences. For a sequence to be retained, a match of at least six nucleotides to both a V gene segment and a J gene segment was required. A rearrangement was called productive if the CDR3 had no stop codons and remained in frame with V and J, and every other rearrangement was called non-productive. CDR3 was defined by IMGT convention, running from the second conserved V-encoded cysteine to the conserved J-encoded phenylalanine. The earlier analysis of fewer than 700 of the donors excluded sequences that lacked an unambiguous match to a single V gene segment. An earlier analysis of under 750 of the donors called V segments functional above 56.7% productive rearrangements and segregating when the between-donor standard deviation exceeded 5%. A statistical classification framework was developed to diagnose cytomegalovirus status using the catalog of TCR beta chain sequences. A later analysis assigned V and J genes by comparing TCR nucleotide sequences with IMGT/GENE-DB human TR gene sequences. The TCRdist pipeline was used in a later analysis to assign CDR3 sequences and most-parsimonious VDJ recombination scenarios. A later analysis defined each TCR beta chain by its CDR3 amino acid sequence plus V-gene family, and excluded reads lacking a unique V-gene family. A later analysis removed 592 highly shared, low-generation-probability nucleotide sequences to deal with suspected cross-contamination and a sequencing artifact. In a later analysis, a clonal expansion index was calculated for each public chain from normalized within-repertoire ranks of inferred template counts. In a later analysis, generation probabilities were computed using a VDJ recombination model fitted to out-of-frame rearrangements, and the results were checked against IGoR. A later analysis scored TCR-TCR, TCR-HLA and TCR-CMV co-occurrence with hypergeometric tests, applying a repertoire-size bias correction to TCR pairs. False discovery rates were estimated in a later analysis by permuting HLA or CMV assignments 20 times. In a later analysis, co-occurring TCRs were grouped using DBSCAN, and TCRdist sequence similarity was added for clustering within HLA-allele-positive subsets. Repertoires with fewer than 30,000 or more than 120,000 public chains, plus five repertoires with anomalous nucleotide sharing, were excluded from co-occurrence clustering. TCRdb's version of the immuneACCESS table is confined to in-frame rearrangements and falls short of the full clone set. An unresolved V gene accounts for under half of the shortfall where checked; the remainder is of unknown origin. V and J calls and clone size are given by that table; D and trimming were obtained from the DNA. The sample table contains under 250,000 clones; only one count was recorded for over 65% of them. Approximately 3% of the sample goes to the ten largest clones.

This sample stems from a study of cytomegalovirus exposure and HLA in healthy donors (dated by TCRdb to 2017 to 2019). Study-level background: An earlier analysis of fewer than 750 of the donors reported 250 to 300 Gb of sequence data and 90 million to 120 million unique TCR beta sequences obtained from some 170 million T cells. In the later analysis, no new phenotypic data were used to find candidate immune exposures; instead, reliance was placed on TCR beta sequences and their occurrence across donors. Donor age, sex, ethnicity and CMV serostatus were compiled together with the repertoire data. To predict cytomegalovirus infection status, the study brought together high-throughput TCR immunosequencing, statistical association of individual TCRs with disease status, and machine learning. A handful of DR-DQ haplotypes were treated as single units for association and clustering because of strong linkage in the cohort. The study aimed to test whether signatures of past pathogen exposure could be identified by cataloging public T cell receptors. Every repertoire in the discovery cohort had been generated on one and the same sequencing platform. About 300 gigabases of sequencing data and 80 million or so unique TCR sequences were included in an early release covering around 600 HLA-typed donors. In an earlier analysis of roughly 600 of the donors, high-throughput TCR beta sequencing was used to judge whether each TCR beta V gene segment behaved as functional or pseudogenic. On average, roughly 240,000 unique TCR beta nucleotide sequences were sequenced per donor among some 420 genotyped donors of the cohort, with around 19% of those sequences being non-productive. Both class I and class II loci were covered by HLA typing, at four-digit resolution. In addition to the first cohort of around 670 subjects, a separate validation cohort of approximately 120 different subjects was used. A later analysis re-analyzed previously published TCR beta repertoires from roughly 690 donors and added high-resolution HLA genotyping to study TCR occurrence patterns. A later genetic analysis took genome-wide SNP genotypes for about 55% of the 666 donors and used that subset as a discovery cohort. Of the roughly 420 genotyped donors, 81% were placed in the genetic ancestry cluster associated with self-reported Caucasian donors. Typing coverage varied by locus: roughly 620-640 donors for A, B, C, DRB1 and DQB1; more than 500 for DQA1; over 600 for DPA1; about 450 for DPB1. The study used immunosequencing to profile the T cell repertoires of about 670 subjects and linked those repertoires to cytomegalovirus serostatus. The research as a whole found: In a later analysis, HLA-associated TCR beta chains were found to be more clonally expanded and to have lower generation probabilities than equally common non-associated chains. The presence/absence analyses assumed that sequencing depth was roughly uniform across donors, and that assumption may not be true. CMV serostatus was the only immune exposure information available for the cohort. Because the 87-base-pair reads could not distinguish some IMGT-functional V segments, including TRBV6-2 and TRBV6-3, those segments were excluded. Strong co-occurrence of HLA alleles, especially DR and DQ, made assigning TCR associations to individual alleles difficult. Most TCR sequences were seen in very few donors, while some public TCRs were found in many individuals. The classifier was reported to diagnose cytomegalovirus status with high specificity and sensitivity in both the original cohort and the validation cohort. A later analysis reported that several top co-occurrence clusters appeared linked to parvovirus B19, influenza, CMV and Epstein-Barr virus. A group of highly shared sequence variants was considered likely to be a technical artifact of the sequencing pipeline. The cohort was sequenced for TCR beta chains only, and without alpha or paired-chain data the features that could be detected were limited. A further reported finding was that TCR beta sequences accurately predicted the HLA-A and HLA-B alleles for most subjects in the first cohort. A later analysis found that most CMV-associated TCR beta chains appeared HLA-restricted, with HLA associations seemingly driven largely by CMV exposure. In a later genetic analysis, a missense DCLRE1C variant was associated with V-gene and J-gene trimming of TCR beta chains, and the association was replicated in an independent cohort. Because counts were too low, about 18 rarely observed V segments, including chromosome 9 orphons, were excluded from the earlier analysis of some 540 of the donors. An earlier analysis of around 540 of the donors showed that most TCR beta V segments appeared in productive rearrangements either about 87% or about 30% of the time, which broadly matched IMGT annotations. In the study, about 150 TCR beta chains were listed as associated with cytomegalovirus. In vitro tests confirmed that a few of the cytomegalovirus-associated TCR beta chains recognize cytomegalovirus antigens. The authors suggested that the approach could potentially be extended to other disease states and immunological phenotypes. Compared with the approximately 600-donor mean, donors in an Asian-associated ancestry cluster had fewer N-insertions in productive TCRs, according to a later genetic analysis. In a later analysis, 15,000 to 20,000 TCR beta sequences were associated with specific HLA alleles at a false discovery rate of 0.05. Because HLA typing was unavailable for some donors at each locus, only the typed subset was used in association tests. Linkage disequilibrium might explain the correlated functional status among segregating V segments, but an unknown experimental factor could not be excluded. According to a later analysis, TCR association rates differed among HLA loci, with DRB1 alleles showing the most associated TCRs and HLA-C alleles showing the fewest.

The CDR3 contains 14 residues, cysteine and phenylalanine counted. Of all the DNA, just the CDR3 is kept, 42 bases in frame from base 1. The cohort consisted of some 730 healthy bone marrow donors. At the time of sampling, all cohort members were nominally healthy, though unrecorded immune exposures were likely present. The donor was CMV seronegative and belonged to the group of 320 or so seronegative cohort members. A peripheral blood sample was collected from each donor, and TCR beta sequencing was performed on peripheral blood mononuclear cells. Genomic DNA was extracted from the blood cell samples with the Qiagen DNeasy Blood Extraction Kit.

The receptor was derived from a woman aged 25-40 years in good health and CMV-seronegative. Input material: PBMCs. Rearrangement joined TRBV21-1 to TRBJ2-1; TRBD2 reflects the table's D call only, with no check against the DNA. TRBV21-1 is marked as a pseudogene. CDR3 loop: CASSDLPSYNEQFF. The DNA reads TGTGCCAGCAGCGACTTGCCCTCCTACAATGAGCAGTTCTTC.